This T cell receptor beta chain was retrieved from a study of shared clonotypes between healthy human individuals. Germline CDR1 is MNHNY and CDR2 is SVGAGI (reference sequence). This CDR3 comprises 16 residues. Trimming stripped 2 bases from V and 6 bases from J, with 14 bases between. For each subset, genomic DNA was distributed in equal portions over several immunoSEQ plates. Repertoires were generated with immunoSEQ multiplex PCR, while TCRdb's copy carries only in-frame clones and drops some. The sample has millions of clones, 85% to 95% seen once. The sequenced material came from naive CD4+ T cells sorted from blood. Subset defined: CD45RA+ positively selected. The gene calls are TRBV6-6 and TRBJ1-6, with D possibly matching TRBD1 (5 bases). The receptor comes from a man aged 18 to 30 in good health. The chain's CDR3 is CASSYGMGLSNSPLHF. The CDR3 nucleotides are TGTGCCAGCAGTTACGGTATGGGACTGAGTAATTCACCCCTCCACTTT.